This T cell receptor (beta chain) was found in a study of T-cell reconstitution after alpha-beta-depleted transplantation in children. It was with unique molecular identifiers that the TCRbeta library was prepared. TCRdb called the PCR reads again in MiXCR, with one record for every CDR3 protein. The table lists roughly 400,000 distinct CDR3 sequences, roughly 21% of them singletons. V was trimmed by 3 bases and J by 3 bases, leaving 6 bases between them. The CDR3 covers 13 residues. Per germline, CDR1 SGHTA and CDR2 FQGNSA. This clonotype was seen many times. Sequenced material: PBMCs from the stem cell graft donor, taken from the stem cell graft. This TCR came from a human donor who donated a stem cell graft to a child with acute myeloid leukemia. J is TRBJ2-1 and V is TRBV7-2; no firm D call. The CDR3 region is CASSLGIYNEQFF. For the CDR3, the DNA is TGTGCCAGCAGCTTGGGCATCTACAATGAGCAGTTCTTC. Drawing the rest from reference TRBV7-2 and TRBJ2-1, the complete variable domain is GAGVSQSPSNKVTEKGKDVELRCDPISGHTALYWYRQSLGQGLEFLIYFQGNSAPDKSGLPSDRFSAERTGGSVSTLTIQRTQQEDSAVYLCASSLGIYNEQFFGPGTRLTVL.